The clone carrying this T cell receptor beta chain occurred a few times. Its matching antigen is unknown. Germline V CDR1 and CDR2: DFQATT, SNEGSKA (reference sequence). V was clipped by 3 bases and J by 0 bases, with 5 bases between them. The length of the CDR3 is 13 residues. The investigators amplified TCR beta CDR3 regions from RNA transcripts. During a first-round RT-PCR of the TCR CDR3, the HTBI primer set was used. Using its own MiXCR run on the multiplex PCR reads, TCRdb lists one record per CDR3 protein. Among roughly 200,000 distinct CDR3 sequences, approximately 16% were seen once, and the ten largest hold about 48%. This specimen comes from a study of T cells in Graves' hyperthyroidism and ophthalmopathy. Study-wide findings and caveats: In validation, the model predicted ophthalmopathy. These predictions came a median approximately six months before onset.

Graves' hyperthyroidism showing no ophthalmopathy progression within 18 months was considered stable. This receptor was obtained from a man aged 40-50 years with Graves' hyperthyroidism. Sequenced: blood. This chain joins TRBV20-1 and TRBJ2-2; D is unresolved. In nucleotides, the CDR3 is TGCAGTGCTAGTTCCCCGAACACCGGGGAGCTGTTTTTT. This codes for CSASSPNTGELFF.